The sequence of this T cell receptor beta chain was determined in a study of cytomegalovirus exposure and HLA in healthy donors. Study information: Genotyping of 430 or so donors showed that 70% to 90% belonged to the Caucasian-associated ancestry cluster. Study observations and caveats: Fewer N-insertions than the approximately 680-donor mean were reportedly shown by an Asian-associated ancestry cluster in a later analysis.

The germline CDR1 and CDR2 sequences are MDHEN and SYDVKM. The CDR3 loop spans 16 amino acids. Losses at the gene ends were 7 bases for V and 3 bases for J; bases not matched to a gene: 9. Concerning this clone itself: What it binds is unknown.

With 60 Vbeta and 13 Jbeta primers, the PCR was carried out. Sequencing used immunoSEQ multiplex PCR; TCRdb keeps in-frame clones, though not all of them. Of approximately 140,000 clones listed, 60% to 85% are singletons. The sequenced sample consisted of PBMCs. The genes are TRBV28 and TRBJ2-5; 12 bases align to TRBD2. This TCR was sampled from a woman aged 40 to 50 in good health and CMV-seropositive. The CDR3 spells CASKGLAGTLEETQYF. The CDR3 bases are TGTGCCAGCAAAGGACTAGCGGGGACCTTAGAAGAGACCCAGTACTTC.